This T cell receptor (beta chain) was sequenced for a study of vaccination effects on CD4 cells after COVID-19. Across the whole study: The vaccine given was either BNT162b2 or mRNA-1273, in two doses. Broader study findings: Limitations: small convalescent group and missing early post-infection timepoints. The study found marked clonal contraction of infection- and vaccine-induced clones late after vaccination.

Concerning this clone: Its antigen is as yet unknown.

The table came from immunoSEQ multiplex PCR; TCRdb's copy has only in-frame clones and leaves some out. The table includes tens of thousands of clones, roughly three quarters detected once. Expansion with viral peptide pools was applied to antigen-specific CD4+ T cells by the ViraFEST assay prior to sequencing. Between days 10 and 11 of culture, CD4+ T cells were separated out. According to the study, vaccine recipients showed no prior SARS-CoV-2 infection and negative nucleocapsid antibodies. Cultures of fewer than 2.5 million PBMC per well contained approximately 10 IU/ml IL-2 plus 10 ug/ml peptides. V lost 8 bases and J lost 1, with 15 bases in between. Germline CDR1 and CDR2: GTSNPN and SVGIG (reference sequence). This CDR3 spans 14 amino acids.

The chain is built from TRBV30 and TRBJ1-5, with D unresolved. This clonotype was obtained from a human donor who received a COVID-19 vaccine. The sample was CD4+ T cells from PBMCs cultured with HCoV-OC43 spike peptides, taken before COVID-19 vaccination. Subset indicated: HCoV-OC43 spike overlapping peptide pool stimulation. The CDR3 spells CAARAVNSNQPQHF. The CDR3, as DNA: TGTGCCGCTAGAGCGGTCAACAGCAATCAGCCCCAGCATTTT.